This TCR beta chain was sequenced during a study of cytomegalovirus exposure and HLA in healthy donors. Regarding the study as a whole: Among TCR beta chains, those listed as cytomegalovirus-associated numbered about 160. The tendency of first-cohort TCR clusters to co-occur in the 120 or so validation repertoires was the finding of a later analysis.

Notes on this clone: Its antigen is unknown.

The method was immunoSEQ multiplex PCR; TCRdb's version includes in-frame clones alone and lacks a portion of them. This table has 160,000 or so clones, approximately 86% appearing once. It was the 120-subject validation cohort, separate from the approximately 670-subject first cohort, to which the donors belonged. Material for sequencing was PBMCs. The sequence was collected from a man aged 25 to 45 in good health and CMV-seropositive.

The CDR3 here is CAWVYSGANTQYF. The CDR3 DNA sequence: TGTGCCTGGGTCTATAGCGGGGCAAATACGCAGTATTTT. The J gene is TRBJ2-3, the V gene TRBV30, with 8 bases matching TRBD2. The CDR3 sequence is 13 residues long. Germline loops: CDR1 GTSNPN, CDR2 SVGIG (reference sequence). With V trimmed by 5 bases and J by 7 bases, 8 bases remained unmatched.